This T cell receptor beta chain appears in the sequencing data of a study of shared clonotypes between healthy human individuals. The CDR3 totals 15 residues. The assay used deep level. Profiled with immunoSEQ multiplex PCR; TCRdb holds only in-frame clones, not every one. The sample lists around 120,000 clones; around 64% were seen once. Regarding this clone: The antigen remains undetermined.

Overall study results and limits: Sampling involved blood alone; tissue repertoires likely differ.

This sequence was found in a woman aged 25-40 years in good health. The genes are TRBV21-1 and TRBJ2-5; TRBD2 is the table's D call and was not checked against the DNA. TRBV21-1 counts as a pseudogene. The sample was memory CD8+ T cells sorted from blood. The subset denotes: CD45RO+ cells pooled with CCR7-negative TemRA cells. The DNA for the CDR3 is TGTGCCGGAGAGACTAGCGGGAGTTCCCCCGAGACCCAGTACTTC. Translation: CAGETSGSSPETQYF.